These T cell receptor beta chains were read from a single sample in a study of monozygotic twins with inflammatory bowel disease. TCRdb reanalyzed the 5' RACE reads and collapses them to one entry per CDR3 protein, without DNA. The table lists about 450,000 distinct CDR3 sequences. Specimen: blood. These receptors were collected from a human donor with ulcerative colitis or Crohn's disease, or a healthy co-twin of an affected twin (not recorded which). The CDR3 runs from the conserved cysteine through the conserved F or W. Fields, in order: J gene, V gene, CDR3 protein.

j_gene: TRBJ1-1; v_gene: TRBV20-1; CDR3aa: CSAREVGDTEAFF
j_gene: TRBJ2-3; v_gene: TRBV29-1; CDR3aa: CSVLYPKGGRAAQYF
j_gene: TRBJ1-1; v_gene: TRBV6-1; CDR3aa: CASSGTGGGRTEAFF
j_gene: TRBJ2-7; v_gene: TRBV7-2; CDR3aa: CASSLAFDPSGSEQYF
j_gene: TRBJ2-5; v_gene: TRBV4-2; CDR3aa: CASSRAQDQGETQYF
j_gene: TRBJ2-7; v_gene: TRBV28; CDR3aa: CASSLIQGPYEQYF
j_gene: TRBJ2-6; v_gene: TRBV18; CDR3aa: CASSPVPSAPGANVLTF
j_gene: TRBJ2-1; v_gene: TRBV6-2/TRBV6-3; CDR3aa: CASSYSTGTSSYNEQFF
j_gene: TRBJ2-2; v_gene: TRBV6-6; CDR3aa: CASTKAGSVGELFF
j_gene: TRBJ2-7; v_gene: TRBV29-1; CDR3aa: CSVVAGTGSYEQYF
j_gene: TRBJ2-4; v_gene: TRBV5-1; CDR3aa: CASMDVAKNIQYF
j_gene: TRBJ2-3; v_gene: TRBV2; CDR3aa: CASSGTASTDTQYF
j_gene: TRBJ2-7; v_gene: TRBV30; CDR3aa: CAWMTLSYEQYF
j_gene: TRBJ1-6; v_gene: TRBV12-3/TRBV12-4; CDR3aa: CASTWDSFSYNSPLHF
j_gene: TRBJ2-1; v_gene: TRBV9; CDR3aa: CASSVDYTYNEQFF
j_gene: TRBJ2-7; v_gene: TRBV10-3; CDR3aa: CAISGGLAGGYEQYF
j_gene: TRBJ2-5; v_gene: TRBV5-6; CDR3aa: CASSLWDLSRAQYF
j_gene: TRBJ2-7; v_gene: TRBV6-5; CDR3aa: CASSYRGLAGYSYEQYF
j_gene: TRBJ1-1; v_gene: TRBV12-3/TRBV12-4; CDR3aa: CASSSGQHTEAFF
j_gene: TRBJ2-1; v_gene: TRBV6-1; CDR3aa: CASRNRTALYNEQFF
j_gene: TRBJ2-7; v_gene: TRBV7-9; CDR3aa: CASSLEAGVKQYF
j_gene: TRBJ1-1; v_gene: TRBV30; CDR3aa: CAWSDTGNGGAFF
j_gene: TRBJ2-6; v_gene: TRBV11-1; CDR3aa: CASSPTTGAVGANVLTF
j_gene: TRBJ1-1; v_gene: TRBV27; CDR3aa: CASNYLGNTEAFF
j_gene: TRBJ2-1; v_gene: TRBV30; CDR3aa: CAWSGGGGVNEQFF
j_gene: TRBJ1-4; v_gene: TRBV4-1; CDR3aa: CASSQGLNEKLFF
j_gene: TRBJ2-5; v_gene: TRBV5-1; CDR3aa: CASSSWTGTGETQYF
j_gene: TRBJ2-1; v_gene: TRBV6-1; CDR3aa: CASRVGSGALYNEQFF
j_gene: TRBJ2-1; v_gene: TRBV24-1; CDR3aa: CATSDYSEQFF
j_gene: TRBJ1-5; v_gene: TRBV7-2; CDR3aa: CASSLGEWSNQPQHF
j_gene: TRBJ1-5; v_gene: TRBV19; CDR3aa: CATSRTVSQPQHF
j_gene: TRBJ2-2; v_gene: TRBV5-8; CDR3aa: CASSLEGFTGELFF
j_gene: TRBJ2-7; v_gene: TRBV9; CDR3aa: CASSPQEKIYEQYF
j_gene: TRBJ2-7; v_gene: TRBV20-1; CDR3aa: CSARDLILAGVIVYF
j_gene: TRBJ1-1; v_gene: TRBV20-1; CDR3aa: CSARAYRMNTEAFF
j_gene: TRBJ2-7; v_gene: TRBV4-1; CDR3aa: CASSQAGGGPSYEQYF
j_gene: TRBJ1-2; v_gene: TRBV18; CDR3aa: CASSPPSSYGYTF
j_gene: TRBJ2-1; v_gene: TRBV4-2; CDR3aa: CASSQDQEWNNEQFF
j_gene: TRBJ1-3; v_gene: TRBV6-6; CDR3aa: CASSSLSGNTIYF
j_gene: TRBJ2-1; v_gene: TRBV10-3; CDR3aa: CAISPGLASNEQFF
j_gene: TRBJ1-5; v_gene: TRBV12-3/TRBV12-4; CDR3aa: CASSQLLGNQPQHF
j_gene: TRBJ1-2; v_gene: TRBV7-8; CDR3aa: CASSLVVQLSGYGYTF
j_gene: TRBJ2-5; v_gene: TRBV20-1; CDR3aa: CSARVSGRAGETQYF
j_gene: TRBJ1-3; v_gene: TRBV6-2/TRBV6-3; CDR3aa: CASSNTVSRIGLNSGNTIYF
j_gene: TRBJ2-1; v_gene: TRBV20-1; CDR3aa: CSASYRLHGSYNEQFF
j_gene: TRBJ2-3; v_gene: TRBV11-2; CDR3aa: CASSFPGTWKYF
j_gene: TRBJ2-2; v_gene: TRBV4-2; CDR3aa: CASSQAGQGAFGELFF
j_gene: TRBJ2-3; v_gene: TRBV20-1; CDR3aa: CSARKGGGDTQYF
j_gene: TRBJ2-5; v_gene: TRBV28; CDR3aa: CASSSPWTSETQYF
j_gene: TRBJ2-1; v_gene: TRBV5-1; CDR3aa: CASSSYRGWDEQFF
j_gene: TRBJ2-3; v_gene: TRBV29-1; CDR3aa: CSVGDSDGIFYF
j_gene: TRBJ2-7; v_gene: TRBV20-1; CDR3aa: CSATGTGAHEQYF
j_gene: TRBJ1-4; v_gene: TRBV28; CDR3aa: CASSPIYRGRQNEKLFF
j_gene: TRBJ1-2; v_gene: TRBV5-6; CDR3aa: CASSLGGLGYTF
j_gene: TRBJ2-7; v_gene: TRBV7-2; CDR3aa: CASSWDGRSYEQYF
j_gene: TRBJ1-3; v_gene: TRBV27; CDR3aa: CASSLTSGGTGNTIYF
j_gene: TRBJ2-1; v_gene: TRBV18; CDR3aa: CASSHDQPDEQFF
j_gene: TRBJ2-1; v_gene: TRBV6-6; CDR3aa: CASSYEPLSGEQFF